This T cell receptor beta chain was identified in a study of OX40 agonist ivuxolimab in advanced cancers. On the study more broadly: Those enrolled were roughly 80% male, with a mean age of around 60 years and ages from roughly 20 to 90.

This clone appeared a single time. Germline CDR1 WSHSY, CDR2 SAAADI. V lost 5 bases, J lost 2 bases, and 6 bases stayed unmatched. This CDR3 contains 15 residues. Assay used: immunoSEQ multiplex PCR; TCRdb lists only in-frame clones, some missing. In the table there are about 110,000 clones, 85% to 95% of which are singletons. The genes are TRBV10-2 and TRBJ2-7; 10 bases fit TRBD2. This specimen consisted of CD4+ or CD8+ T cells sorted from blood, obtained in a trial of the OX40 agonist ivuxolimab. The sequence came from an adult with an advanced solid tumor such as melanoma, head and neck, liver or kidney cancer. For the CDR3, the DNA is TGCGCCAGCAGTCACCAAGCGGGGGGGACCTACGAGCAGTACTTC. It yields the protein CASSHQAGGTYEQYF.